The following is a T cell receptor beta chain sequence with its context. The CDR3 spans 15 residues. Trimming left V 10 bases short and J 2 bases short, with 19 bases between. Germline assignment: CDR1 PRHDT and CDR2 FYEKMQ (reference sequence). The entry originates in a study of shared clonotypes between healthy human individuals. Clones were sequenced by immunoSEQ multiplex PCR, and TCRdb holds only the in-frame ones, with some missing. Found here are roughly 700,000 clones, around 67% of them singletons; the top ten hold approximately 1.6%. The receptor comes from a woman aged 25 to 39 in good health. What was sequenced was memory CD4+ T cells sorted from blood. Subset of the sample: CD45RA-negative fraction. V and J are TRBV13 and TRBJ2-3; possibly TRBD2 for D (5 bases). CDR3: CATPRSADLTDTQYF. CDR3 nucleotide sequence: TGTGCCACCCCCCGTTCAGCGGACCTCACAGATACGCAGTATTTT.